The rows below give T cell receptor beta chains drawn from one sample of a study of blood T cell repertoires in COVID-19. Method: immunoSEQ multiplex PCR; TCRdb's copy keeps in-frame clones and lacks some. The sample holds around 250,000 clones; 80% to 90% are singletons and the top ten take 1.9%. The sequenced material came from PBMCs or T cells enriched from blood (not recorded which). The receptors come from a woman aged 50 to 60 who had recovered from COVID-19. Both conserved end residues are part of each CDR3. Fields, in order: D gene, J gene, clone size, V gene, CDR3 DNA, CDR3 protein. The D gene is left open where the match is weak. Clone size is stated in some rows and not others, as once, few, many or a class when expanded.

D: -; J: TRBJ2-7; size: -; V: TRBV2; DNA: TGTGCCAGCAGATACAGCTACGAGCAGTACTTC; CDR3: CASRYSYEQYF
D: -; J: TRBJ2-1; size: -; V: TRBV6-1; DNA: TGTGCCAGCAGTGTATATGGGCCAGGGGCAACCTACAATGAGCAGTTCTTC; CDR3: CASSVYGPGATYNEQFF
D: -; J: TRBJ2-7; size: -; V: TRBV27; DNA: TGTGCCAGCGGTAGGGGGACCGACGAGCAGTACTTC; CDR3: CASGRGTDEQYF
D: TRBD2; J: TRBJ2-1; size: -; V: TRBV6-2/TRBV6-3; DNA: TGTGCCAGCAGTTACTCTGGATCACTAGCGGGAGGATATGAGCAGTTCTTC; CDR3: CASSYSGSLAGGYEQFF
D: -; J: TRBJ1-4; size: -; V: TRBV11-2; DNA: TGTGCCAGCAGCTTAGGAGGCAGGGGCGGTGAAAAACTGTTTTTT; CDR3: CASSLGGRGGEKLFF
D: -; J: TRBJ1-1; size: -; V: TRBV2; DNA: TGTGCCACCTGGGACACCTCCTGGAACACTGAAGCTTTCTTT; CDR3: CATWDTSWNTEAFF
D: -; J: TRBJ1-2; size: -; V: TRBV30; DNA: TGTGCCTGGAACGACCTCGGGGGTGGCTACACCTTC; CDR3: CAWNDLGGGYTF
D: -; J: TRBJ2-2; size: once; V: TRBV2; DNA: TGTGCCAGCAGTGAGTGGCGGCCCGGGGAGCTGTTTTTT; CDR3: CASSEWRPGELFF
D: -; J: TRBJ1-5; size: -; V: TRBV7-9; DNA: TGTGCCAGCAGCTTATCAGACATTGGCAATCAGCCCCAGCATTTT; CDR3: CASSLSDIGNQPQHF
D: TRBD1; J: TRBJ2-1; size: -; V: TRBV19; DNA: TGTGCCAGTAGAAGGGACAGGGAGGGCAATGAGCAGTTCTTC; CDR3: CASRRDREGNEQFF
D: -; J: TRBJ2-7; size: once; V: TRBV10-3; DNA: TGTGCCATTGGGAGACGGTCCTACGAGCAGTACTTC; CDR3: CAIGRRSYEQYF
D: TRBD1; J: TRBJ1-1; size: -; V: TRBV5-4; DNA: TGTGCCAGCAGCTCTGAGGACAGGGTTACTGAAGCTTTCTTT; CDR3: CASSSEDRVTEAFF
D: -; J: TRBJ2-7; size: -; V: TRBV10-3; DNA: TGTGCCATCAGTGATCATTTCCGGGACAACGAAATTTTATTAATAGCCTACGAGCAGTACTTC; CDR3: CAISDHFRDNEILLIAYEQYF
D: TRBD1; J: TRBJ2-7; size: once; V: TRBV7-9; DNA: TGTGCCAGCAGCCCTCGCGTGACAGGGGTCTACGAGCAGTACTTC; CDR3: CASSPRVTGVYEQYF
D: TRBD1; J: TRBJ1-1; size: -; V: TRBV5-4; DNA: TGTGCCAGCAGCTCCGGGACAGACAACACTGAAGCTTTCTTT; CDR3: CASSSGTDNTEAFF
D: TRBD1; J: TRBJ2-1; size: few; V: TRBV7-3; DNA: TGTGCCAGCAGCTCAGGGACAGGGGGCCATGAGCAGTTCTTC; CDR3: CASSSGTGGHEQFF
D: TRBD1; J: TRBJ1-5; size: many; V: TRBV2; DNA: TGTGCCAGCAAGGGACAGGGTGTCGATCAGCCCCAGCATTTT; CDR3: CASKGQGVDQPQHF
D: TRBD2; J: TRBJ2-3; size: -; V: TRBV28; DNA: TGTGCCAGCAGTTCACTAGAGGGGACTAGCGGGAGGGCCGGCACAGATACGCAGTATTTT; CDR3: CASSSLEGTSGRAGTDTQYF
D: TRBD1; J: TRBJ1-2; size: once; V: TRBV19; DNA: TGTGCCAGTAGTATAGAGGACAGGGGGACTTCTGGCTACACCTTC; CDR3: CASSIEDRGTSGYTF
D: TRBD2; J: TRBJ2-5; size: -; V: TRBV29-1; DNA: TGCAGCGTTGAACTAGCGGGGGCCGAGACCCAGTACTTC; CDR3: CSVELAGAETQYF
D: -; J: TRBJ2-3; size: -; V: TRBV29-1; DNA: TGCAGCGTTGAAAGGCAGGGAGGAGGTACGCAGTATTTT; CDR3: CSVERQGGGTQYF
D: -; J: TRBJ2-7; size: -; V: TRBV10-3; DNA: TGTGCCATCAGGAGAGGGTCCCTCTACGAGCAGTACTTC; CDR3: CAIRRGSLYEQYF
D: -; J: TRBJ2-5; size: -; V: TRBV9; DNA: TGTGCCAGCAGCGTAGGGTCCGAGGAGACCCAGTACTTC; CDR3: CASSVGSEETQYF
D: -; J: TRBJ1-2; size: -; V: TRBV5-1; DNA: TGCGCCAGCAGCTCCATTTCAACCTCGGGGGATGGCTACACCTTC; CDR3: CASSSISTSGDGYTF
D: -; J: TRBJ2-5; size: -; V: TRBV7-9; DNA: TGTGCCAGCAGCTTGGAACAGGGAAGGGAGACCCAGTACTTC; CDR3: CASSLEQGRETQYF
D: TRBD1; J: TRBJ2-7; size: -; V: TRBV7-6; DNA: TGTGCCAGCAGCACACAAATCGCCTCGGACAGGAGCTCCTACGAGCAGTACTTC; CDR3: CASSTQIASDRSSYEQYF
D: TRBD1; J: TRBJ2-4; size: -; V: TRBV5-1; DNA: TGCGCCAGCAGTTCCTATGGGGACAGTCCCAAAAACATTCAGTACTTC; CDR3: CASSSYGDSPKNIQYF
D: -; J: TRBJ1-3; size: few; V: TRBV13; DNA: TGTGCCAGCAGCTCCAAGATTAGCTCTGGAAACACCATATATTTT; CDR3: CASSSKISSGNTIYF
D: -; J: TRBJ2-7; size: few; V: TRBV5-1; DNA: TGCGCCAGCAGCTGGGCCCGAGACTACGAGCAGTACTTC; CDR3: CASSWARDYEQYF
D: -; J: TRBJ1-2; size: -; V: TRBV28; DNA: TGTGCCAGCAACCTTCACATTGTTGGTGGTGGCTACACCTTC; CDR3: CASNLHIVGGGYTF
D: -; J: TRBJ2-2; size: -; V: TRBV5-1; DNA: TGCGCCAGCAGCTTGGGCAGGGTTAGCACCGGGGAGCTGTTTTTT; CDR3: CASSLGRVSTGELFF
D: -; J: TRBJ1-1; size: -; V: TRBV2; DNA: TGTGCCAGCAGTGTTTCCAGGGAGAACACTGAAGCTTTCTTT; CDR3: CASSVSRENTEAFF
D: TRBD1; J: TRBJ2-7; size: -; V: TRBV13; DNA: TGTGCCAGCAGCGCCGTCCTCCGACAGGGTTATCAGCAGTACTTC; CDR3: CASSAVLRQGYQQYF
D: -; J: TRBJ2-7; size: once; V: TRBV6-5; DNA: TGTGCCAGCAGTTGGACGGGGGTGGGGGCCTACGAGCAGTACTTC; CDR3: CASSWTGVGAYEQYF
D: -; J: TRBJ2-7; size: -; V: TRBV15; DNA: TGTGCCACCAGCAGAGACAACTACGAGCAGTACTTC; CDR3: CATSRDNYEQYF